This T cell receptor (beta chain) was sequenced during a study of shared clonotypes between healthy human individuals. General observations from the study: Approximately 5% of naive CD4 clonotypes were shared across several donors. The study found lower generation probabilities in non-shared clonotypes than in those shared by all four donors.

The J segment lost 6 bases and the V segment lost 4 bases, leaving 13 bases of the junction unmatched. Germline values: CDR1 SGHTA, CDR2 FQGNSA. This CDR3 region has 16 residues. This clone was recorded once. Its antigen is as yet unknown. The data were produced by immunoSEQ multiplex PCR, yet TCRdb's version contains in-frame clones alone and is incomplete. Of some 2,500,000 clones in the sample, roughly 90% were seen once. Input material: naive CD4+ T cells from PBMCs. Subset in this sample: CD45RA+ positively selected. The chain joins TRBV7-2 to TRBJ2-7; TRBD2 matches at 9 bases. The receptor's source is a man aged 18 to 30 in good health. Some clones in this sample may be carry-over from other donors' samples. CDR3 in amino acids: CASSSPIAGVGGEQYF. The CDR3 nucleotides are TGTGCCAGCAGCTCACCGATAGCGGGAGTGGGCGGCGAGCAGTACTTC.